This T cell receptor beta chain originates from a study of T cell changes during pregnancy in multiple sclerosis. Germline CDR1 reads LNHNV; CDR2 reads YYDKDF (reference sequence). V shed 3 bases and J 8 bases; nucleotides not matched to a gene: 12. The CDR3 contains 16 residues. TCRdb's table, derived via immunoSEQ multiplex PCR, lists solely in-frame clones and lacks some. The sample holds approximately 40,000 clones, 85% to 90% seen once. This rearrangement joins TRBV15 to TRBJ1-3, with 8 bases identical to TRBD1. The clonotype comes from a female donor with multiple sclerosis, enrolled in a pregnancy study. The specimen comprised CD4+ T cells from peripheral blood mononuclear cells, sampled in the first trimester of pregnancy. The CDR3 here is CATSSIGQGRFDTIYF. The CDR3 coding sequence is TGTGCCACCAGCAGCATCGGACAGGGCCGGTTCGACACCATATATTTT.